This T cell receptor (beta chain) was obtained from a study of blood T cell repertoires in COVID-19. Whole-study context: Specimens from acute and convalescent COVID-19 originated in the United States, Italy and Spain.

Seattle patients were enrolled during active infection and followed longitudinally. Germline CDR1 is MNHEY and CDR2 is SVGAGI. The V gene end was trimmed by 8 bases and the J gene end by 2 bases; junction bases not matched to a gene: 7. This CDR3 has 14 residues. Original data processing: It was from reference gene primer amplification that nucleated cell counts were estimated. Method: immunoSEQ multiplex PCR; TCRdb's copy keeps in-frame clones and lacks some. V and J calls and clone size are given by that table; D and trimming were obtained from the DNA. The repertoire has 300,000 to 350,000 clones, approximately 89% of them found once; the top ten carry roughly 4%.

The V gene is TRBV6-5, the J gene TRBJ2-5; TRBD2 matches 8 bases. What was sequenced was peripheral blood. This receptor was obtained from a woman aged 55 to 70 with COVID-19, enrolled during active disease. The CDR3 spells CASSFGGAQETQYF. The CDR3 nucleotides read TGTGCCAGCTCTTTCGGGGGGGCACAAGAGACCCAGTACTTC.